This T cell receptor beta chain was found in a study of T cell responses to AZD1222 COVID-19 vaccine. Looking at the study overall: Pooling was applied to second doses at about 4 or about 12 weeks. Notes on the study in general: Spike was spanned by vaccine-associated CD4 TCRs, with dominance at 160-218 and 743-854. Variant regions that are unmutated are reportedly the target of nearly half of spike-specific TCRs.

Trimming cost V 3 bases and J 6 bases, with 20 bases left between them. Germline V CDR1 and CDR2: MNHNS, SASEGT. The CDR3 runs 17 residues. The assay was immunoSEQ multiplex PCR, and TCRdb's table has in-frame clones only and misses some. The data contain fewer than 110,000 clones, roughly 91% of them singletons. Note on this clone: What it recognizes is unknown.

The sequencing here drew on peripheral blood, taken on day 0 of AZD1222 vaccination. The sequence came from an adult in good health. This sequence joins TRBV6-1 and TRBJ2-2; D possibly corresponds to TRBD2 (6 bases). For the CDR3, the DNA is TGTGCCAGCAGTGAGGGGAACTGGCCGGGGGATGCCGGGGAGCTGTTTTTT. Amino acid sequence: CASSEGNWPGDAGELFF.